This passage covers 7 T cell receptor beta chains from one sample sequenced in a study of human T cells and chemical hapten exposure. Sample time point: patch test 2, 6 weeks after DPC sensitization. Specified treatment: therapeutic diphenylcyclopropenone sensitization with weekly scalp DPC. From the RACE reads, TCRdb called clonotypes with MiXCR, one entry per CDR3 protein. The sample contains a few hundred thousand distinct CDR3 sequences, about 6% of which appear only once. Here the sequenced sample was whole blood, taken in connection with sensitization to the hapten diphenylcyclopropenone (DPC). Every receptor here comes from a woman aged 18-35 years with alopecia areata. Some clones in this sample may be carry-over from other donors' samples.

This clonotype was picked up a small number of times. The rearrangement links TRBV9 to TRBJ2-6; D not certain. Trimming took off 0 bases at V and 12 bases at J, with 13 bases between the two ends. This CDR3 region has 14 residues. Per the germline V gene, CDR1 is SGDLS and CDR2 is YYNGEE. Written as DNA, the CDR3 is TGTGCCAGCAGCGTAGATGGCCCTCCGGGCGTCCTGACTTTC. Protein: CASSVDGPPGVLTF.

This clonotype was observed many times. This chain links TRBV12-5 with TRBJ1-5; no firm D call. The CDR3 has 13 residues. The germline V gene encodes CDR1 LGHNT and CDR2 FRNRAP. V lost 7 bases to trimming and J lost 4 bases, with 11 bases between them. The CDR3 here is CASALPGNQPQHF. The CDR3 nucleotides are TGTGCTAGTGCCCTTCCCGGGAATCAGCCCCAGCATTTT. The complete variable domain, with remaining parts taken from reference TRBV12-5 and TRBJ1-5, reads DARVTQTPRHKVTEMGQEVTMRCQPILGHNTVFWYRQTMMQGLELLAYFRNRAPLDDSGMPKDRFSAEMPDATLATLKIQPSEPRDSAVYFCASALPGNQPQHFGDGTRLSIL.

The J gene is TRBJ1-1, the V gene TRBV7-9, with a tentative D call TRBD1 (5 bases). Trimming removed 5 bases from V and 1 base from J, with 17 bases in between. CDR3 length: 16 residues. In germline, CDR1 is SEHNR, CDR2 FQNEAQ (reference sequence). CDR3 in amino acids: CASSPKGAVTNTEAFF. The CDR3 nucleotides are TGTGCCAGCAGCCCAAAAGGGGCAGTTACGAACACTGAAGCTTTCTTT.

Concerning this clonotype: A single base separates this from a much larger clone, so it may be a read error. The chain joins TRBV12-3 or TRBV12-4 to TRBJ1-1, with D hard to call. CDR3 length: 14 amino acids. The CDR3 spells CASSLATPRDEALF. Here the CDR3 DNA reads TGTGCCAGCAGTTTAGCGACCCCGAGAGATGAAGCTCTCTTT.

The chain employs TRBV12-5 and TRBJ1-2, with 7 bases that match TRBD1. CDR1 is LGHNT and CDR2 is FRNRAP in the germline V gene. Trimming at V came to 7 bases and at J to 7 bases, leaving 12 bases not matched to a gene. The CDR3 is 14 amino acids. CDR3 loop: CASAPSDRITGYTF. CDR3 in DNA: TGTGCTAGTGCCCCGTCGGACAGGATCACTGGCTACACCTTC.

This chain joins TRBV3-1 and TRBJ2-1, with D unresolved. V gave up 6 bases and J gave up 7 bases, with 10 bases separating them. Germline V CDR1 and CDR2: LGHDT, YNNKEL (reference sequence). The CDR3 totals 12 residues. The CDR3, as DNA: TGTGCCAGCAGATCTTCTGCGAATGAGCAGTTCTTC. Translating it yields CASRSSANEQFF.

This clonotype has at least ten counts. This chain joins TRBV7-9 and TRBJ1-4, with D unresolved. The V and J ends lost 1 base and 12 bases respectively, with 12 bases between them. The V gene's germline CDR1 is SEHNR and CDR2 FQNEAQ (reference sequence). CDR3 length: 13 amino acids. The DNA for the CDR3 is TGTGCCAGCAGCTTAGTGACGAAAGGCGAACTGTTTTTT. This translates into CASSLVTKGELFF. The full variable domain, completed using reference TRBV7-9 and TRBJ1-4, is DTGVSQNPRHKITKRGQNVTFRCDPISEHNRLYWYRQTLGQGPEFLTYFQNEAQLEKSRLLSDRFSAERPKGSFSTLEIQRTEQGDSAMYLCASSLVTKGELFFGSGTQLSVL.